Reported below is one TCR beta chain. Its matching antigen is unknown. A second roughly 6 to 11 cycle PCR used barcoded and J-beta primers. TCRdb passed the 5' RACE reads through MiXCR, listing each CDR3 protein once. The data hold some 900,000 distinct CDR3 sequences, with about 48% observed a single time. This entry comes from a study of blood T cells in healthy people across ages. General study findings and limits: Long-lived donors carried more naive CD4+ cells and greater diversity than aged donors.

Peripheral blood was drawn, around 9.4 milliliters per donor. Researchers report isolating at least 6 million PBMCs per sample. Samples each yielded at least 6 micrograms of total RNA. The germline CDR1 and CDR2 sequences are SQVTM and ANQGSEA. The length of the CDR3 is 16 residues. Trimming at V came to 4 bases and at J to 2 bases, leaving 6 bases not matched to a gene. The clonotype originates from a man aged 25-40 years in good health. The gene calls are TRBV29-1 and TRBJ2-6, with TRBD1 matching over 9 bases. Sample: blood. In nucleotides, the CDR3 is TGCAGCGTTGTGACGACAGGGGGAACTGGGGCCAACGTCCTGACTTTC. Residues: CSVVTTGGTGANVLTF.